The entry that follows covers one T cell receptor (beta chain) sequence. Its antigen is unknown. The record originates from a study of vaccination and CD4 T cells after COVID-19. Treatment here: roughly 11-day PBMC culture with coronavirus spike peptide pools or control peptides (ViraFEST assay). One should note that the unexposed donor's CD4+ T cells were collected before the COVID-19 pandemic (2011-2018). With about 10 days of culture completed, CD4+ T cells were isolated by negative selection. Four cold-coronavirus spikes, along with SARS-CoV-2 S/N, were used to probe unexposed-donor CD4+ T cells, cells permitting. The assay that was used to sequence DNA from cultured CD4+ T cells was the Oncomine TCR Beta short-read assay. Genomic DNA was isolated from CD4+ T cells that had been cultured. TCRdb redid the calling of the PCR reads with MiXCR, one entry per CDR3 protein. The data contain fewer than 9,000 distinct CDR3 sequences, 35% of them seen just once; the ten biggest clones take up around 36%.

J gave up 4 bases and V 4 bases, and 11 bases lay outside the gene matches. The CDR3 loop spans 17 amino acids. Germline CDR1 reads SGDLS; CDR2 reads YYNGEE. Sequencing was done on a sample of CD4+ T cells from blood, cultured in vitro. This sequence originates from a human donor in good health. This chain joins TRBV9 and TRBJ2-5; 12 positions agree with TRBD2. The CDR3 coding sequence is TGTGCCAGCAGCCCCGGGGAGCTAGCGGGAGGGATAGAGACCCAGTACTTC. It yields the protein CASSPGELAGGIETQYF. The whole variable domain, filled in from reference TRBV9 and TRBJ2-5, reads DSGVTQTPKHLITATGQRVTLRCSPRSGDLSVYWYQQSLDQGLQFLIQYYNGEERAKGNILERFSAQQFPDLHSELNLSSLELGDSALYFCASSPGELAGGIETQYFGPGTRLLVL.